The next 25 T cell receptor beta chains were all read from a single sample in a study of shared clonotypes between healthy human individuals. This table comes from immunoSEQ multiplex PCR, and its TCRdb copy is limited to in-frame clones, with some not included. This sample has 170,000 or so clones, with approximately 62% found just once. The sample comprised memory CD4+ T cells sorted from blood. Indicated subset: CD45RA-negative fraction. These receptors originate from a man aged 25 to 40 in good health.

This chain uses TRBV11-2 with TRBJ2-5; D is uncertain. This CDR3 has 12 amino acids. The V end was cut by 5 bases, the J end by 3 bases, with 7 bases between. Germline CDR1 SGHAT, CDR2 FQNNGV. The CDR3 is CASSTSKETQYF. CDR3 bases: TGTGCCAGCAGCACAAGTAAAGAGACCCAGTACTTC.

To note about this clone: Other nucleotide sequences from this sample produce the same CDR3. The CDR3, as DNA: TGTGCCAGCAGGGACTTGACAGATACGCAGTATTTT. This encodes CASRDLTDTQYF. J is TRBJ2-3 and V is TRBV27, with TRBD2 as a possible D gene (5 bases). From germline, CDR1 is MNHEY and CDR2 SMNVEV (reference sequence). Trimming left V 6 bases short and J 3 bases short, with 7 bases between. The CDR3 covers 12 residues.

This clone came up once. CDR3 region: CASSPRANTYNEQFF. Here the CDR3 DNA reads TGTGCCAGCAGCCCGCGGGCTAACACCTACAATGAGCAGTTCTTC. The chain combines TRBV7-8 with TRBJ2-1; a weak D match, TRBD2 (5 bases). V dropped 5 bases and J dropped 2 bases, with 13 bases sitting between them. Germline CDR1 SGHVS, CDR2 FQNEAQ. The CDR3 covers 15 residues. The variable domain in full, with the rest retrieved from reference TRBV7-8 and TRBJ2-1, is GAGVSQSPRYKVAKRGQDVALRCDPISGHVSLFWYQQALGQGPEFLTYFQNEAQLDKSGLPSDRFFAERPEGSVSTLKIQRTQQEDSAVYLCASSPRANTYNEQFFGPGTRLTVL.

This chain joins TRBV25-1 and TRBJ1-4, with D tentatively TRBD1 (5 bases). The CDR3 has 14 residues. V lost 5 bases and J 7 bases, leaving 14 bases between the germline ends. Germline V gene lookup returns CDR1 MGHDK and CDR2 SYGVNS. CDR3 sequence reads: CASSRNRDAEKLFF. The DNA of the CDR3 is TGTGCCAGCAGTCGAAACCGGGACGCTGAAAAACTGTTTTTT.

This clone appeared a single time. This chain joins TRBV5-4 and TRBJ1-2; tentatively, D is TRBD1 (6 bases). There are 13 residues in the CDR3. CDR1 and CDR2 from the germline V gene are SGHNT and YYREEE (reference sequence). Trimming removed 7 bases from V and 7 bases from J, with 17 bases in between. The CDR3: CASRSGAEVGYTF. CDR3 coding DNA: TGTGCCAGCCGGTCAGGGGCTGAGGTTGGCTACACCTTC.

The V and J genes are TRBV18 and TRBJ2-1; TRBD2 is a possible D gene (5 bases). CDR1 is KGHSH and CDR2 is LQKENI in the germline V gene. CDR3 length equals 16 residues. V lost 3 bases and J 6 bases, leaving 18 bases between the germline ends. CDR3 sequence (DNA): TGTGCCAGCTCACCGAGGGCAGCTAAGCTTCCCAATGAGCAGTTCTTC. Translation gives CASSPRAAKLPNEQFF.

This clone appeared many times. This sequence joins TRBV28 and TRBJ2-7; 8 bases align to TRBD1. The CDR3 is made up of 17 amino acids. Looked up from germline, CDR1 is MDHEN and CDR2 is SYDVKM. After removal of 5 bases from V and 0 bases from J, the junction contained 12 bases not matched to a gene. In DNA form, the CDR3 reads TGTGCCAGCAGTCCGCACGCGGACAGGGCCATCTCCTACGAGCAGTACTTC. Amino acids: CASSPHADRAISYEQYF. Supplemented by reference TRBV28 and TRBJ2-7, the full variable domain reads DVKVTQSSRYLVKRTGEKVFLECVQDMDHENMFWYRQDPGLGLRLIYFSYDVKMKEKGDIPEGYSVSREKKERFSLILESASTNQTSMYLCASSPHADRAISYEQYFGPGTRLTVT.

This clone was picked up a small number of times. This sequence joins TRBV2 and TRBJ1-1; possibly TRBD1 for D (5 bases). Trimming stripped 7 bases from V and 6 bases from J, with 9 bases between. The germline CDR1 and CDR2 sequences are SNHLY and FYNNEI. This CDR3 has 11 residues. This chain's CDR3 is CASKGRAEAFF. The CDR3 nucleotides are TGTGCCAGCAAGGGCAGGGCTGAAGCTTTCTTT.

The rearrangement links TRBV14 to TRBJ2-1; 9 bases are a match to TRBD2. V was pared by 4 bases and J by 0 bases, with 7 bases of the junction left unmatched. CDR1 is SGHDN, CDR2 FVKESK, per germline. The CDR3 runs 17 residues. The CDR3 sequence is CASSPEGGRGSYNEQFF. As DNA, the CDR3 is TGTGCCAGCAGCCCAGAAGGCGGGAGGGGCTCCTACAATGAGCAGTTCTTC.

This clone showed up just a few times. This chain joins TRBV5-6 and TRBJ1-2; D possibly corresponds to TRBD1 (5 bases). V lost 4 bases, J lost 5 bases, and 12 bases lay in between. The CDR3 covers 13 residues. Germline CDR1 SGHDT, CDR2 YYEEEE. The CDR3 nucleotides are TGTGCCAGCAGCCAGGGCCTAATTTATGGCTACACCTTC. Protein: CASSQGLIYGYTF.

This sequence joins TRBV5-4 and TRBJ2-7; 10 bases match TRBD2. Germline assignment: CDR1 SGHNT and CDR2 YYREEE (reference sequence). The CDR3 runs to 16 residues. Losses at the gene ends were 0 bases for V and 4 bases for J; bases not matched to a gene: 7. DNA for the CDR3: TGTGCCAGCAGCTTGGGGGCTAGCGGGAGAGCTTACGAGCAGTACTTC. It specifies CASSLGASGRAYEQYF.

The V and J genes are TRBV27 and TRBJ1-1, with TRBD1 matching 7 bases. The V gene end was trimmed by 10 bases and the J gene end by 6 bases; junction bases not matched to a gene: 8. Germline assignment: CDR1 MNHEY and CDR2 SMNVEV (reference sequence). The CDR3 contains 12 residues. CDR3 residues: CATGTGVAEAFF. The CDR3 region has the DNA TGTGCCACCGGCACAGGGGTGGCTGAAGCTTTCTTT.

The chain employs TRBV5-1 and TRBJ2-2; 12 nucleotides agree with TRBD1. Germline lookup yields CDR1 SGHRS and CDR2 YFSETQ. The trim removed 0 bases at V and 4 bases at J, leaving 7 bases unmatched. The CDR3 extends over 18 amino acids. In DNA form, the CDR3 reads TGCGCCAGCAGCTTGGCCGGGACAGGGGGCATTGGCACCGGGGAGCTGTTTTTT. Amino acids: CASSLAGTGGIGTGELFF.

V and J are TRBV14 and TRBJ2-7; 11 bases line up with TRBD2. Trimming took 1 base from V and 6 from J; bases not matched to a gene: 5. The CDR3 consists of 15 residues. The germline V gene has CDR1 SGHDN and CDR2 FVKESK. CDR3 nucleotides: TGTGCCAGCAGCCAAGCCCAGACTAGCGGGACCGAGCAGTACTTC. It codes for CASSQAQTSGTEQYF.

This clone was observed a few times. V and J are TRBV6-1 and TRBJ1-2; D uncertain. From germline, CDR1 is MNHNS and CDR2 SASEGT. The CDR3 has 13 amino acids. V was cut by 8 bases and J by 2 bases, with 12 bases left in between. This CDR3 reads CASSPGGNYGYTF. The CDR3 DNA reads TGTGCCAGCTCCCCGGGCGGAAACTATGGCTACACCTTC.

The chain couples TRBV18 to TRBJ2-7; D call uncertain. V lost 2 bases and J 6 bases, leaving 8 bases between the germline ends. Germline CDR1 is KGHSH and CDR2 is LQKENI. This CDR3 region has 12 residues. Written as DNA, the CDR3 is TGTGCCAGCTCACCAAGTACGGGCGAGCAGTACTTC. It is translated as CASSPSTGEQYF.

This chain connects TRBV5-1 to TRBJ2-7; 10 bases map to TRBD1. The CDR3 has 15 residues. CDR1 is SGHRS and CDR2 is YFSETQ in the germline V gene. J lost 2 bases, V lost 3 bases, and 5 bases had no gene match. The CDR3 nucleotides are TGCGCCAGCAGCTCCGGGACAGGGGAGGCCTACGAGCAGTACTTC. Its translation is CASSSGTGEAYEQYF.

Concerning this clone itself: A read error may account for a junction end that differs from germline. The V and J genes are TRBV7-7 and TRBJ2-1; D remains unclear. CDR3 length: 13 residues. Germline-derived CDR1 and CDR2 are SSHAT and FNYEAQ (reference sequence). The CDR3 spells CASSLANGNEQFF. The CDR3 DNA reads TGTGCTAGCAGCTTAGCTAACGGGAATGAGCAGTTCTTC. Full variable domain (missing parts from reference TRBV7-7 and TRBJ2-1): GAGVSQSPRYKVTKRGQDVTLRCDPISSHATLYWYQQALGQGPEFLTYFNYEAQPDKSGLPSDRFSAERPEGSISTLTIQRTEQRDSAMYRCASSLANGNEQFFGPGTRLTVL.

This chain links TRBV5-4 with TRBJ2-3, with D possibly TRBD1 on 5 matching bases. The germline V gene encodes CDR1 SGHNT and CDR2 YYREEE (reference sequence). V lost 10 bases, J lost 2 bases, and 17 bases lay in between. This CDR3 has 14 residues. The CDR3 coding sequence is TGTGCCTCCTACCCCGGACAAATCACAGATACGCAGTATTTT. Protein sequence: CASYPGQITDTQYF. The complete variable domain, with remaining parts taken from reference TRBV5-4 and TRBJ2-3, reads ETGVTQSPTHLIKTRGQQVTLRCSSQSGHNTVSWYQQALGQGPQFIFQYYREEENGRGNFPPRFSGLQFPNYSSELNVNALELDDSALYLCASYPGQITDTQYFGPGTRLTVL.

This clone was seen more than once but under ten times. V is TRBV7-6 and J is TRBJ2-5, with D perhaps TRBD2 (5 bases). The CDR3 loop spans 15 amino acids. Trimming left V 5 bases short and J 5 bases short, with 18 bases between. CDR1 is SGHVS and CDR2 is FNYEAQ in the germline V gene. The CDR3 here is CASSQNGEPQETQYF. CDR3 DNA sequence: TGTGCCAGCAGCCAGAATGGGGAGCCGCAGGAGACCCAGTACTTC.

The chain carries TRBV20-1 and TRBJ2-7; a weak D match, TRBD2 (6 bases). Germline V gene lookup returns CDR1 DFQATT and CDR2 SNEGSKA (reference sequence). V gave up 6 bases and J gave up 8 bases, with 11 bases separating them. The CDR3 is 10 residues long. CDR3 DNA: TGCAGTGCAGCGCGGGAACAGCAGTACTTC. The encoded protein is CSAAREQQYF.

J is TRBJ2-7 and V is TRBV5-5, with unresolved D. Germline V lookup: CDR1 SGHKS, CDR2 YYEKEE (reference sequence). V was trimmed by 5 bases and J by 1 base, leaving 10 bases between them. The CDR3 totals 13 residues. The CDR3: CASRAAHSYEQYF. The CDR3 DNA follows: TGTGCCAGCAGGGCGGCTCATTCCTACGAGCAGTACTTC. The full variable domain, in which reference TRBV5-5 and TRBJ2-7 provide the parts outside the CDR3, is DAGVTQSPTHLIKTRGQQVTLRCSPISGHKSVSWYQQVLGQGPQFIFQYYEKEERGRGNFPDRFSARQFPNYSSELNVNALLLGDSALYLCASRAAHSYEQYFGPGTRLTVT.

The chain is built from TRBV5-5 and TRBJ2-3; D remains unclear. The CDR3 covers 15 residues. Germline-derived CDR1 and CDR2 are SGHKS and YYEKEE (reference sequence). Between the trimmed V and J ends, which lost 2 bases and 1 base, there was a span of 11 bases. The chain's CDR3 is CASSFGIGRTDTQYF. The CDR3 DNA is TGTGCCAGCAGCTTCGGAATAGGGCGCACAGATACGCAGTATTTT.

This clone was counted only a few times. The V gene is TRBV2, the J gene TRBJ2-5; 8 bases fit TRBD2. CDR3 size: 14 residues. Losses at the gene ends were 6 bases for V and 6 bases for J; bases not matched to a gene: 9. Germline V CDR1 and CDR2: SNHLY, FYNNEI. The CDR3 nucleotides read TGTGCCAGCAGCCTGAGCGGGAGTGAAAAGACCCAGTACTTC. This codes for CASSLSGSEKTQYF.

The V call is TRBV19, the J call TRBJ2-7, with D perhaps matching TRBD1 (5 bases). Trimming removed 0 bases at V and 5 bases at J, with 14 bases between. The CDR3 totals 15 residues. Germline values: CDR1 LNHDA, CDR2 SQIVND (reference sequence). In DNA, the CDR3 is TGTGCCAGTAGTATAGATCAGAACAGGCGGAACGAGCAGTACTTC. Amino acid sequence: CASSIDQNRRNEQYF.